Below, one T cell receptor beta chain is given with its context. The sample originates from a study of blood T cell repertoires in COVID-19. The wider study: COVID-19 samples from acute and convalescent phases originated in the United States, Italy and Spain. The cDNA or gDNA used as material had been derived from T cells, B-cell-depleted T cells, or PBMCs.

This CDR3 has 14 residues. The trim removed 6 bases at V and 6 bases at J, leaving 3 bases unmatched. The V gene's germline CDR1 is MDHEN and CDR2 SYDVKM. Methods used by the authors: Amplifying reference gene primers gave estimates of nucleated cell counts. The repertoire was sequenced with immunoSEQ multiplex PCR; TCRdb's copy has only in-frame clones and lacks some. V, J and clone size derive from that table, while D and trimming were established from the DNA sequence. The sample yields about 100,000 clones, about 90% seen once. This clonotype originated in a man aged 45-60 years with acute or convalescent COVID-19. Sequences were obtained from peripheral blood. The genes are TRBV28 and TRBJ2-2; 11 positions agree with TRBD1. Written as DNA, the CDR3 is TGTGCCAGCAGAGTGGGACAGGGGGCCGGGGAGCTGTTTTTT. It translates to CASRVGQGAGELFF.